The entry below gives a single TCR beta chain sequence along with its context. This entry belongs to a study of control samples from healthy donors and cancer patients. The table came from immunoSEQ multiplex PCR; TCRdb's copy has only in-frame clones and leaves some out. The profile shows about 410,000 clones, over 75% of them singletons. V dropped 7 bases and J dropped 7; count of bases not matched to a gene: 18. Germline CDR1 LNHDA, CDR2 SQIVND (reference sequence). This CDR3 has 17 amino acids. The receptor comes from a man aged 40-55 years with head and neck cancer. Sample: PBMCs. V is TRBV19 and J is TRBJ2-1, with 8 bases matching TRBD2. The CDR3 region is CASNPSNRLGTRNEQFF. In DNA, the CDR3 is TGTGCCAGTAACCCGTCTAACCGACTTGGGACTAGGAATGAGCAGTTCTTC.